The rows below give T cell receptor beta chains drawn from one sample of a study of graft-versus-host responses after intestinal transplantation. Assay: immunoSEQ multiplex PCR; the TCRdb copy retains only in-frame clones and omits some. The data show around 15,000 clones, around 63% seen once. The sequencing used ileum tissue, collected 524 days after transplant. The source of these receptors is a human patient who received an intestinal transplant, so some T cells may come from the graft donor. CDR3s include the opening cysteine and the closing phenylalanine or tryptophan. The order of the fields is CDR3 DNA, CDR3 protein, V gene, J gene, clone size, D gene. A D gene is named only where the DNA matches it firmly. Clone size is not always given. Where it is, it says once, few, many or a class for expanded clones.

TGTGCCAGCAGCTTTGGGAGGGGGAACACTGAAGCTTTCTTT,CASSFGRGNTEAFF,TRBV5-6,TRBJ1-1,NA,NA
TGTGCCAGCTCACGCGATGCTATGAACACTGAAGCTTTCTTT,CASSRDAMNTEAFF,TRBV18,TRBJ1-1,NA,NA
TGTGCCAGCAGCGTAGGCACGGTCAATCAGCCCCAGCATTTT,CASSVGTVNQPQHF,TRBV9,TRBJ1-5,NA,NA
TGCAGTGCTAGATCCGACTATGGCTACACCTTC,CSARSDYGYTF,TRBV20-1,TRBJ1-2,NA,NA
TGTGCCAGCAGTTTACAGGGGAATAGCAATAATTCACCCCTCCACTTT,CASSLQGNSNNSPLHF,TRBV6-5,TRBJ1-6,NA,TRBD1
TGTGCCAGCAGCAAAGTTCTTACAGGGCCGGTGAATACGCAGTATTTT,CASSKVLTGPVNTQYF,TRBV21-1,TRBJ2-3,NA,NA
TGTGCCAGCAGTCTACGACAGGCGGCAGGGTACGAGCAGTACTTC,CASSLRQAAGYEQYF,TRBV6-5,TRBJ2-7,NA,NA
TGTGCCAGCAGTTACTCGACAGACCAAGAAACCCAGTACTTC,CASSYSTDQETQYF,TRBV6-5,TRBJ2-5,few,NA
TGTGCCAGCAGCTTTACAGGGTTCTATGGCTACACCTTC,CASSFTGFYGYTF,TRBV5-4,TRBJ1-2,NA,NA
TGTGCCACCAGCAGAGAAGTACAGGGGGCGCATGGCTACACCTTC,CATSREVQGAHGYTF,TRBV15,TRBJ1-2,NA,TRBD1
TGCGCCAGCAGCCCCACCCTGAGCGGTTTTGAAGCTTTCTTT,CASSPTLSGFEAFF,TRBV4-3,TRBJ1-1,NA,NA
TGTGCCACCAGCAGAGATCGGGGGGGCACCTACGAGCAGTACTTC,CATSRDRGGTYEQYF,TRBV15,TRBJ2-7,medium-sized,TRBD2
TGTGCCAGCAGGTATACAGGTAACACTGAAGCTTTCTTT,CASRYTGNTEAFF,TRBV7-9,TRBJ1-1,NA,NA
TGCGCCAGCAGGGCAGGGAACAATCAGCCCCAGCATTTT,CASRAGNNQPQHF,TRBV5-1,TRBJ1-5,NA,NA
TGTGCCAGCAGCTTATACCCTGGGACAGCGACTAGCACAGATACGCAGTATTTT,CASSLYPGTATSTDTQYF,TRBV9,TRBJ2-3,few,TRBD1